The 21 T cell receptor beta chains below were found in one sample sequenced in a study of regulatory T cells in long-lasting Graves disease (dated by TCRdb to the early 2020s). Library generation was performed with multiplex PCR. For sequencing, an Illumina HiSeq 4000 was employed. CDR3 regions were amplified by Arm-PCR with iRepertoire HTBI primers to construct TCR beta libraries. The public reads were reprocessed in TCRdb via fastp at Q25 and MiXCR, keeping in-frame beta chains. All rows with the same CDR3 protein become a single entry with the most common DNA and genes. Counted in this sample were a few hundred thousand distinct CDR3 sequences; 23% of them appeared once. The top ten constitute roughly 26% of the sample. Read against the paper, the sample's time point label means: persistent/refractory GD, antithyroid drugs over 5 years with positive TRAb. For both TCR sequencing and RNA sequencing, RNA was extracted from PBMCs using TRIzol.

The specimen was peripheral blood mononuclear cells (PBMCs), collected when the disease was refractory, from a patient treated with antithyroid drugs. The receptors here all came from a female donor with Graves disease.

This rearrangement joins TRBV2 to TRBJ2-7; 9 bases are a match to TRBD1. J was trimmed by 3 bases and V by 6 bases; bases with no gene match: 9. The V gene's germline CDR1 is SNHLY and CDR2 FYNNEI. This CDR3 is 15 amino acids long. The CDR3 DNA sequence: TGTGCCAGCAGATCCCCGGGACAGGGAATCTACGAGCAGTACTTC. This gives the protein CASRSPGQGIYEQYF.

This clonotype appeared a few times. The rearrangement joins TRBV7-9 to TRBJ2-2; TRBD2 matches 10 bases. Germline V lookup: CDR1 SEHNR, CDR2 FQNEAQ (reference sequence). This CDR3 spans 16 amino acids. With 6 bases clipped from V and 1 base from J, the junction kept 5 bases outside the gene matches. The CDR3 coding sequence is TGTGCCAGCAGGCCACCTAGCGGGAGGAACACCGGGGAGCTGTTTTTT. Translated, it gives CASRPPSGRNTGELFF.

This clonotype was recorded many times. CDR3 sequence (DNA): TGTGCCACTAGACAGGGGGCGAGGTCTCAGCCCCAGCATTTT. It codes for CATRQGARSQPQHF. The J gene is TRBJ1-5, the V gene TRBV28, with 10 bases that match TRBD1. Looked up from germline, CDR1 is MDHEN and CDR2 is SYDVKM. The V segment lost 10 bases and the J segment 6 bases; nucleotides outside the gene matches: 9. This CDR3 has 14 amino acids.

Concerning this clonotype itself: Its ends do not fully match the called genes, so a read error is possible. This chain links TRBV20-1 with TRBJ2-7, with 10 nucleotides matching TRBD2. Germline CDR1 DFQATT, CDR2 SNEGSKA (reference sequence). This CDR3 is 14 amino acids long. The CDR3 DNA follows: TGCAGTGCTAGAGGGACTAGCGGAACCTACGAGCAGTACTTT. It yields the protein CSARGTSGTYEQYF.

The V call is TRBV7-9, the J call TRBJ1-4, with 9 bases matching TRBD1. Germline CDR1 SEHNR, CDR2 FQNEAQ (reference sequence). The junction had 19 bases not matched to a gene; V was cut back by 5 bases and J by 3 bases. This CDR3 is 20 amino acids long. The CDR3 loop is CASSTTGGRGHASSNEKLFF. Written as DNA, the CDR3 is TGTGCCAGCAGCACGACAGGGGGGCGAGGCCACGCGTCTTCTAATGAAAAACTGTTTTTT. The complete variable domain, with remaining parts taken from reference TRBV7-9 and TRBJ1-4, reads DTGVSQNPRHKITKRGQNVTFRCDPISEHNRLYWYRQTLGQGPEFLTYFQNEAQLEKSRLLSDRFSAERPKGSFSTLEIQRTEQGDSAMYLCASSTTGGRGHASSNEKLFFGSGTQLSVL.

The chain employs TRBV5-6 and TRBJ1-3, with D perhaps TRBD1 (6 bases). This CDR3 spans 20 amino acids. Trimming left V 4 bases short and J 0 bases short, with 26 bases between. Germline loops: CDR1 SGHDT, CDR2 YYEEEE. The CDR3 loop reads CASSRTGLFGGPSSGNTIYF. The CDR3 coding sequence is TGTGCCAGCAGCCGAACGGGGTTATTCGGGGGCCCTAGCTCTGGAAACACCATATATTTT.

This chain joins TRBV4-1 and TRBJ2-7; 7 bases fit TRBD2. Germline V gene sequence: CDR1 MGHRA, CDR2 YSYEKL. V lost 1 base and J lost 0; bases outside the gene matches: 9. This CDR3 is 17 amino acids long. CDR3 sequence reads: CASSQGPPGLVSYEQYF. The CDR3 nucleotides read TGCGCCAGCAGCCAAGGTCCGCCCGGACTAGTCTCCTACGAGCAGTACTTC.

This clonotype was picked up a small number of times. The chain joins TRBV19 to TRBJ1-5; TRBD1 might be the D (6 bases). V was trimmed by 5 bases and J by 6 bases, leaving 20 bases between them. Per germline, CDR1 LNHDA and CDR2 SQIVND (reference sequence). The CDR3 is made up of 16 amino acids. DNA for the CDR3: TGTGCCAGTAGTCCCACCCAGGGGAGAGGGGCTCAGCCCCAGCATTTT. This gives the protein CASSPTQGRGAQPQHF.

This clonotype was recorded many times. The V and J genes are TRBV28 and TRBJ2-7; D remains ambiguous. Germline CDR1 reads MDHEN; CDR2 reads SYDVKM. V dropped 1 base and J dropped 3 bases, with 10 bases sitting between them. The CDR3 has 14 residues. CDR3 in amino acids: CASSLLRIGYEQYF. The DNA for the CDR3 is TGTGCCAGCAGTTTATTGCGGATAGGCTACGAGCAGTACTTC.

This clonotype was found many times. This sequence joins TRBV6-6 and TRBJ2-5; D is perhaps TRBD2 (5 bases). The CDR3 loop spans 16 amino acids. The germline V gene has CDR1 MNHNY and CDR2 SVGAGI (reference sequence). Trimming pared 0 bases from V and 5 bases from J, leaving 16 bases between. In nucleotides, the CDR3 is TGTGCCAGCAGTTACTCGATGAGAGGGAACGAGGAGACCCAGTACTTC. This encodes CASSYSMRGNEETQYF.

This clonotype was detected ten times or more. V is TRBV3-1 and J is TRBJ2-7; D not certain. CDR3 length: 12 amino acids. The V and J ends lost 1 base and 5 bases respectively, with 6 bases between them. CDR1 LGHDT and CDR2 YNNKEL come from the germline V gene (reference sequence). CDR3 DNA sequence: TGTGCCAGCAGCCAAGTAGTCGACGAGCAGTACTTC. Encoded protein: CASSQVVDEQYF.

This clonotype came up many times. The chain couples TRBV28 to TRBJ1-1; a weak D match, TRBD1 (5 bases). CDR1 and CDR2 (germline): MDHEN, SYDVKM. The CDR3 has 18 residues. V dropped 2 bases and J dropped 1 base, with 20 bases sitting between them. The chain's CDR3 is CASSLITGGGKPNTEAFF. DNA for the CDR3: TGTGCCAGCAGTTTAATTACTGGGGGGGGGAAACCGAACACTGAAGCTTTCTTT.

V is TRBV4-1 and J is TRBJ2-7; 7 positions agree with TRBD2. The CDR3 is 15 amino acids. The ends lost 6 bases at V and 0 bases at J; junction bases unmatched: 8. In germline, CDR1 is MGHRA, CDR2 YSYEKL. CDR3 loop: CASSRGGGSSYEQYF. The CDR3 DNA is TGCGCCAGCAGTCGGGGCGGGGGAAGCTCCTACGAGCAGTACTTC.

This clonotype has at least ten counts. The chain carries TRBV11-2 and TRBJ2-2, with no clear D. CDR3 length equals 15 residues. The germline V gene has CDR1 SGHAT and CDR2 FQNNGV. V lost 3 bases and J lost 4, with 12 bases in between. CDR3 sequence reads: CASSFPAAATGELFF. The CDR3 DNA reads as TGTGCCAGCAGCTTTCCTGCGGCCGCCACCGGGGAGCTGTTTTTT.

The chain couples TRBV28 to TRBJ1-2; TRBD1 agrees at 12 bases. Germline V lookup: CDR1 MDHEN, CDR2 SYDVKM. Trimming cost V 5 bases and J 4 bases; bases outside gene matches: 8. This CDR3 is 16 amino acids long. The CDR3 is CASSTPGTGGGYGYTF. The CDR3 nucleotides are TGTGCCAGCAGTACTCCCGGGACAGGGGGCGGCTATGGCTACACCTTC.

This clonotype was observed many times. The chain recombines TRBV11-1 with TRBJ1-1; D is perhaps TRBD1 (5 bases). Germline CDR1 and CDR2: SGHAT and FQDESV (reference sequence). V was cut by 3 bases and J by 5 bases, with 10 bases left in between. This CDR3 is 13 amino acids long. The CDR3: CASSLYDSTEAFF. In DNA, the CDR3 is TGTGCCAGCAGCTTGTACGACAGTACTGAAGCTTTCTTT.

In this sample, this clonotype turned up many times. The V call is TRBV11-2, the J call TRBJ2-1; D unresolved. The V and J ends lost 3 bases and 7 bases respectively, with 7 bases between them. Germline CDR1 SGHAT, CDR2 FQNNGV. The CDR3 runs 12 residues. The CDR3 is CASSLEGNEQFF. The CDR3 DNA is TGTGCCAGCAGCTTGGAAGGGAATGAGCAGTTCTTC.

J is TRBJ2-2 and V is TRBV7-2, with TRBD2 matching 7 bases. Unmatched junction bases numbered 10, after V lost 2 bases and J lost 1 base. This CDR3 contains 18 residues. CDR1 SGHTA and CDR2 FQGNSA come from the germline V gene. The CDR3 sequence: CASSLMGSGTMNTGELFF. In DNA form, the CDR3 reads TGTGCCAGCAGCTTAATGGGGTCCGGGACTATGAACACCGGGGAGCTGTTTTTT.

This clonotype turned up a few times. The chain employs TRBV5-6 and TRBJ1-3; D is ambiguous. CDR3 size: 14 residues. Trimming took 0 bases from V and 2 from J, leaving 6 bases between them. Germline loops: CDR1 SGHDT, CDR2 YYEEEE. The CDR3 reads CASSLASTGNTIYF. CDR3 nucleotide sequence: TGTGCCAGCAGCTTGGCCTCTACTGGAAACACCATATATTTT.

Comment on this clonotype: A read error is possible here, since a much larger clone lies one base away. The V call is TRBV30, the J call TRBJ2-7; D remains unclear. Germline V gene data show CDR1 as GTSNPN and CDR2 as SVGIG (reference sequence). V shed 1 base and J shed 0 bases, with 10 bases lying between them. This CDR3 has 14 amino acids. The CDR3 sequence is CAWSAGGYSYEQYF. The CDR3, as DNA: TGTGCCTGGAGTGCAGGTGGTTACTCCTACGAGCAGTACTTC.

The rearrangement links TRBV27 to TRBJ1-2; no firm D call. The CDR3 extends over 13 amino acids. Deletions cut 5 bases from V and 6 bases from J, with 13 bases between. Germline values: CDR1 MNHEY, CDR2 SMNVEV (reference sequence). In nucleotides, the CDR3 is TGTGCCAGCAGTGAATTGGGGTCCCATGGCTACACCTTC. Protein product: CASSELGSHGYTF.